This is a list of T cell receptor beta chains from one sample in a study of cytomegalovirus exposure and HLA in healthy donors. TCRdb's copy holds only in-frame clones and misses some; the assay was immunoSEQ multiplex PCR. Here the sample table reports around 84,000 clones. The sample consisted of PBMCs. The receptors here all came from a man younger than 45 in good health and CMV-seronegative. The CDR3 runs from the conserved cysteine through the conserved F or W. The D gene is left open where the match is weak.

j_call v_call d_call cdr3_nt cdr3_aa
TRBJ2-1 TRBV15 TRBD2 TGTGCCACCAGCAGAGGGCCGGGACTAGCGGGCTACAATGAGCAGTTCTTC CATSRGPGLAGYNEQFF
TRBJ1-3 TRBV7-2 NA TGTGCCAGCAGCTTCCGGGAAGCGTCGTACACCATATATTTT CASSFREASYTIYF
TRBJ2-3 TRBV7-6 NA TGTGCCAGCAGCTTAGCTGGGGGGCGGGAGATGGCAGATACGCAGTATTTT CASSLAGGREMADTQYF
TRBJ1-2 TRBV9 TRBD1 TGTGCCAGCAGCCTCGACAGGGGGACCCGAAACTATGGCTACACCTTC CASSLDRGTRNYGYTF
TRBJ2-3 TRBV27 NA TGTGCCAGCAGACGGGGACTGCCCGGTACGCAGTATTTT CASRRGLPGTQYF
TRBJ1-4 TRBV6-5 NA TGTGCCAGCAGTTACAATATCGGGATGAGTGAAAAACTGTTTTTT CASSYNIGMSEKLFF
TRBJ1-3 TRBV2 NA TGTGCCAGCAGGCAGGGGAATGGAAACACCATATATTTT CASRQGNGNTIYF
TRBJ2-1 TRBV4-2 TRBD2 TGTGCCAGCAGCCAAGATTGGTTGTCTAGCGGGAGGGTCGGGAATGAGCAGTTCTTC CASSQDWLSSGRVGNEQFF
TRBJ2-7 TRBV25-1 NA TGTGCCAGCAGTGGGCAGGGTTCCTACGAGCAGTACTTC CASSGQGSYEQYF
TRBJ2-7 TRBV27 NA TGTGCCAGCTCTCAGGGGTACGAGCAGTACTTC CASSQGYEQYF
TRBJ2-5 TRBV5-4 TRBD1 TGTGCCAGCAGTTCTGGACAGGAGCAAGAGACCCAGTACTTC CASSSGQEQETQYF
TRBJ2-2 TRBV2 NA TGTGCCAGCAACCTCCCCCCGACGGGTGGTTTCGGGGAGCTGTTTTTT CASNLPPTGGFGELFF
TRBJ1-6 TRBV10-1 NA TGCGCCAGCAGTGTACAGGTTGATTCACCCCTCCACTTT CASSVQVDSPLHF
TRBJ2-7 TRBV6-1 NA TGTGCCAGCAGTGAAGCTGAGGGAAACGCTTTAAACGAGCAGTACTTC CASSEAEGNALNEQYF
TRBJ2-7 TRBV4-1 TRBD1 TGCGCCAGCAGCCAGCGCCCGGGACAGGGCAGCGAGCAGTACTTC CASSQRPGQGSEQYF
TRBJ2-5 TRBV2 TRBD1 TGTGCCAGCAGGCCGGACAGGGGAGATGGGGAGACCCAGTACTTC CASRPDRGDGETQYF
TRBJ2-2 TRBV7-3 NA TGTGCCAGCAGTAAAGGGGCCGCCCCCGGGGAGCTGTTTTTT CASSKGAAPGELFF
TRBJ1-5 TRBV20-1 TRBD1 TGCAGTGCCCAGGGGGCACAGCCCCAGCATTTT CSAQGAQPQHF
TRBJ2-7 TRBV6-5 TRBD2 TGTGCCTCGAAACTAGCGGGAGGCCCTACCTACGAGCAGTACTTC CASKLAGGPTYEQYF
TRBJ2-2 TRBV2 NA TGTGCCAGCAGCCTGCTACAGGGCCTGGACGGGGAGCTGTTTTTT CASSLLQGLDGELFF
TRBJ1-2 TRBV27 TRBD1 TGTGCCAGCAGTTTATGGGACAGGGGGCAAGACTACACCTTC CASSLWDRGQDYTF
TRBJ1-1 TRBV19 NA TGTGCCAGTAGTTGGACGGGTGGCGCAGGGCCTGAAGCTTTCTTT CASSWTGGAGPEAFF
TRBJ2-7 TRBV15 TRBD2 TGTGCCACCAGCAGAGGAAGGGGAGGGCTTGGCGAGCAGTACTTC CATSRGRGGLGEQYF
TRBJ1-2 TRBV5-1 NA TGCGCCAGCAGCTTGGCGGGGGGTGGCTATGGCTACACCTTC CASSLAGGGYGYTF
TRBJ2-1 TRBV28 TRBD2 TGTGCTTCGGGGGGATACTCCTACAATGAGCAGTTCTTC CASGGYSYNEQFF
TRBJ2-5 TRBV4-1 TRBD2 TGCGCCAGCAGCCAAGCCCGGACTAGCGGGGGACAAGAGACCCAGTACTTC CASSQARTSGGQETQYF
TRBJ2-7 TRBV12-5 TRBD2 TGTGCTAGTGCGGGCGGGAGTATATACGAGCAGTACTTC CASAGGSIYEQYF
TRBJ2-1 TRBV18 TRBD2 TGTGCCAGCTCACCGCTCCCCCAAGCGGGGCCGGGGGATGAGCAGTTCTTC CASSPLPQAGPGDEQFF
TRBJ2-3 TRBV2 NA TGTGCCAGCAGTGAAAGTCTAGGTAATACGCAGTATTTT CASSESLGNTQYF
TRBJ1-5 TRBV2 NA TGTGCCAGTAATTCTCAGGGAAACAACTATCAGCCCCAGCATTTT CASNSQGNNYQPQHF
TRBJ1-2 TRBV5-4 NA TGTGCCAGCAGCTACGGGACTCAGGATGGCTACACCTTC CASSYGTQDGYTF
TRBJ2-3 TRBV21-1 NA TGTGCCAGCGTACAGGGTGGTTCCACCACAGATACGCAGTATTTT CASVQGGSTTDTQYF
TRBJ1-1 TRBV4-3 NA TGCGCCAGCAGCCAAGTCCGGGGAGCCGCTGAAGCTTTCTTT CASSQVRGAAEAFF
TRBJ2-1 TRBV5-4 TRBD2 TGTGCCAGCAGCTTGGTGCTAGCGGGGGGGCCCAATGAGCAGTTCTTC CASSLVLAGGPNEQFF
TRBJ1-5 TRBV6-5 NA TGTGCCAGCAGTTACTCGACAAGTCAGCCCCAGCATTTT CASSYSTSQPQHF
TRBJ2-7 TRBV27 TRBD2 TGTGCCAGCAGGAGGATCGGGGGGAAAGAGCAGTACTTC CASRRIGGKEQYF
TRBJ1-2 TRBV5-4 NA TGTGCCAGCAGCCTTAAGCCTAATTATGGCTACACCTTC CASSLKPNYGYTF
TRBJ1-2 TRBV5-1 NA TGCGCCAGCAGCTTGGGGCCAGAAAACTATGGCTACACCTTC CASSLGPENYGYTF
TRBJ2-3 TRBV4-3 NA TGCGCCAGCAGCCAAGATCTGGGGCTTACAGATACGCAGTATTTT CASSQDLGLTDTQYF
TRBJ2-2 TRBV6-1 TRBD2 TGTGCCAGCAAACATAGCGGGAGAGTCACCGGGGAGCTGTTTTTT CASKHSGRVTGELFF
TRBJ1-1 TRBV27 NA TGTGCCAGCAGTTTAGTCCGGGGGGCAGGCACTGAAGCTTTCTTT CASSLVRGAGTEAFF
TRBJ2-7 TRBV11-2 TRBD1 TGTGCCAGCAGCTTTGGGACAGGCCCATGGGAGCAGTACTTC CASSFGTGPWEQYF
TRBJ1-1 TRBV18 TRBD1 TGTGCCAGCTCACCACCCAATGGACAGGGGAGCACTGAAGCTTTCTTT CASSPPNGQGSTEAFF
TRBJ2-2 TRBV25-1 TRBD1 TGTGCCAGCAGTGTGGGGACAGGGGACACCGGGGAGCTGTTTTTT CASSVGTGDTGELFF